This record looks at one T cell receptor beta chain sequence and its context. Its antigen remains unidentified. This sample is part of a study of CD8 T cells in Susac syndrome. Study findings and constraints: Only a relatively small number of individuals were included in the TCR sequencing and HLA analysis.

It was with random hexamers that roughly 0.5 to 1 ug RNA was reverse transcribed. TCR beta CDR3 was amplified by immunoSEQ multiplex PCR. This amplification extended across 54 Vbeta and 13 Jbeta segments. TCRdb re-derived calls from the immunoSEQ multiplex PCR reads in MiXCR, one entry per CDR3 protein. The repertoire has 140,000 to 150,000 distinct CDR3 sequences, approximately 94% of them found once; the top ten carry 0.07% to 0.1%. V was clipped by 6 bases and J by 3 bases, with 21 bases between them. The CDR3 consists of 17 residues. In germline, CDR1 is LNHDA, CDR2 SQIVND (reference sequence). From blood CD8+ and CD4+ T cells, the TCR beta chain was sequenced. The TEMRA cells underwent FACS enrichment, while the CD8+ and CD4+ T cells underwent negative isolation.

The clonotype comes from a human donor in good health. The source material was CD4+ T cells from PBMCs. This sequence joins TRBV19 and TRBJ2-1, with D maybe TRBD1 (6 bases). The CDR3 reads CASRVGTPGPHYNEQFF. For the CDR3, the DNA is TGTGCCAGTAGGGTGGGGACACCGGGGCCTCACTACAATGAGCAGTTCTTC.